The 10 T cell receptor beta chains given below trace back to one sample, sequenced in a study of blood T cells in healthy people across ages. For the second PCR, which ran for roughly 6 to 12 cycles, a sample-barcoded 5' primer and a J-beta primer mix were used. TCRdb re-called the 5' RACE reads through MiXCR, storing one row per CDR3 protein. The data show about 680,000 distinct CDR3 sequences, more than 40% seen once. Material: blood. Receptor source: a woman in her fifties or sixties in good health.

For the CDR3, the DNA is TGTGCCTGGAGTGTTACAGGGATTAAAAACATTCAGTACTTC. It specifies CAWSVTGIKNIQYF. The J gene is TRBJ2-4, the V gene TRBV30, with a possible D match to TRBD1 (6 bases). CDR3 length: 14 residues. Germline CDR1 and CDR2: GTSNPN and SVGIG (reference sequence). The ends were cut back, 0 bases at V and 4 bases at J, with 10 bases in the middle. Full variable domain (outside the CDR3, taken from reference TRBV30 and TRBJ2-4): SQTIHQWPATLVQPVGSPLSLECTVEGTSNPNLYWYRQAAGRGLQLLFYSVGIGQISSEVPQNLSASRPQDRQFILSSKKLLLSDSGFYLCAWSVTGIKNIQYFGAGTRLSVL.

This clonotype was recorded once. This chain connects TRBV6-2 or TRBV6-3 to TRBJ1-5; a weak D match, TRBD1 (5 bases). The CDR3 covers 12 residues. Germline loops: CDR1 MNHEY, CDR2 SVGEGT. V was cut by 6 bases and J by 11 bases, with 14 bases left in between. The CDR3 is CASRPQGAAQHF. The CDR3 nucleotides are TGTGCCAGCAGGCCGCAGGGTGCAGCCCAGCATTTT.

The table lists this clonotype with a few counts. The chain recombines TRBV7-6 with TRBJ2-1; D is possibly TRBD1 or TRBD2 (5 bases each). V lost 1 base and J lost 2, with 9 bases in between. CDR1 SGHVS and CDR2 FNYEAQ come from the germline V gene. This CDR3 region has 15 residues. The CDR3: CASSLGGTAYNEQFF. CDR3 nucleotides: TGTGCCAGCAGCTTAGGTGGGACCGCCTACAATGAGCAGTTCTTC.

The chain has TRBV10-3 and TRBJ1-5; D might be TRBD1 (5 bases). Trimming cost V 6 bases and J 1 base, with 10 bases left between them. The CDR3 has 14 residues. The germline CDR1 and CDR2 sequences are ENHRY and SYGVKD. CDR3 sequence reads: CAIRETESNQPQHF. Here the CDR3 DNA reads TGTGCCATCAGGGAGACAGAGAGCAATCAGCCCCAGCATTTT.

The sample holds a few counts of this clonotype. This sequence joins TRBV2 and TRBJ1-5; D is possibly TRBD1 (5 bases). V was clipped by 6 bases and J by 3 bases, with 12 bases between them. The CDR3 spans 14 residues. Germline lookup yields CDR1 SNHLY and CDR2 FYNNEI. The CDR3 DNA follows: TGTGCCAGCAGCCTTGACAGAATCAATCAGCCCCAGCATTTT. Its protein product is CASSLDRINQPQHF.

This clonotype occurred once. The CDR3 reads CASAGRRSYF. DNA for the CDR3: TGTGCCAGCGCCGGCCGCCGTTCGTACTTC. The rearrangement links TRBV12-3 or TRBV12-4 to TRBJ2-5; the D is unclear. This CDR3 region has 10 residues. Trimming shortened V by 8 bases and J by 13 bases, and 14 bases separated the two germline ends.

The rearrangement joins TRBV18 to TRBJ2-4; a weak D match, TRBD1 (6 bases). CDR1 is KGHSH and CDR2 is LQKENI in the germline V gene. The CDR3 extends over 16 amino acids. The germline V and J ends were trimmed by 3 bases and 1 base, with 13 bases remaining between them. CDR3 protein: CASSPLTQGAKNIQYF. DNA for the CDR3: TGTGCCAGCTCACCTCTCACCCAGGGGGCCAAAAACATTCAGTACTTC.

V gene TRBV5-1 combines with J gene TRBJ2-7; D call uncertain. V was trimmed by 3 bases and J by 7 bases, leaving 11 bases between them. The germline V gene encodes CDR1 SGHRS and CDR2 YFSETQ. The CDR3 contains 12 residues. CDR3 residues: CASSYPDGEQYF. The CDR3 bases are TGCGCCAGCAGCTACCCGGATGGAGAGCAGTACTTC.

The V gene is TRBV25-1, the J gene TRBJ2-3; D might be TRBD1 (6 bases). The CDR3 length is 15 residues. Trimming took 2 bases from V and 2 from J, leaving 11 bases between them. CDR1 is MGHDK and CDR2 is SYGVNS in the germline V gene. Written as DNA, the CDR3 is TGTGCCAGCAGTGAAATCAGGGGCAACACAGATACGCAGTATTTT. Its protein product is CASSEIRGNTDTQYF.

For this clonotype: A much larger clone differs by one base, so this may be a read error. The chain carries TRBV7-8 and TRBJ2-1, with a weak D call TRBD1 (6 bases). The DNA end is more similar to TRBJ2-7, so the J call may be wrong. The CDR3 extends over 16 amino acids. Germline V gives CDR1 SGHVS, CDR2 FQNEAQ. The CDR3 sequence: CASSPGVPDSYNEQYF. CDR3 nucleotides: TGTGCCAGCAGCCCAGGGGTGCCGGACTCCTACAATGAGCAGTACTTC.